This T cell receptor (beta chain) was captured by sequencing in a study of cytomegalovirus exposure and HLA in healthy donors. Whole-study findings and limits: In vitro assays verified that a few CMV-associated chains recognized CMV antigens specifically. Altogether, about 160 TCR beta chains were recorded as cytomegalovirus-associated.

V dropped 8 bases and J dropped 5; count of bases not matched to a gene: 18. Germline assignment: CDR1 GTSNPN and CDR2 SVGIG (reference sequence). This CDR3 region has 15 residues. Profiled with immunoSEQ multiplex PCR; TCRdb holds only in-frame clones, not every one. The profile covers about 130,000 clones, with under 90% appearing a single time and about 2% taken by the ten largest. As to this clone: The antigen remains unidentified.

The V and J genes are TRBV30 and TRBJ2-7; TRBD2 matches at 7 bases. This clonotype was sampled from a woman younger than 30 in good health and CMV-seronegative. Specimen: PBMCs. This chain's CDR3 is CAGRQAGEFSHEQYF. The CDR3 DNA reads TGTGCCGGCAGGCAGGCGGGAGAGTTTAGCCACGAGCAGTACTTC.